This TCR beta chain was retrieved from a study of human CD8 memory T cell subsets. Broader study findings: Stem-like memory and precursor exhausted T cell repertoires barely overlapped.

Buffy coats that had been collected from healthy donors served as the PBMC source. Total CD8+ T cells came from negative magnetic enrichment. Duplicate vials holding about 150,000 sorted CD8+ T cells per subset yielded the RNA. With regard to this clonotype: Its target is unknown.

CDR3 length: 14 residues. Germline assignment: CDR1 LNHDA and CDR2 SQIVND (reference sequence). UMI-labeled 5' RACE was used to make TCR beta libraries. TCRdb re-called the 5' RACE reads and catalogs CDR3 proteins one per entry, DNA excluded. The sample includes under 4,500 distinct CDR3 sequences. Sequencing was performed on CD8+ T cells from PBMCs. This sequence originates from a human donor in good health. This chain links TRBV19 with TRBJ2-7; absent DNA, TCRdb's TRBD1 call cannot be checked. CDR3 amino acids: CASSTGLGSYEQYF.